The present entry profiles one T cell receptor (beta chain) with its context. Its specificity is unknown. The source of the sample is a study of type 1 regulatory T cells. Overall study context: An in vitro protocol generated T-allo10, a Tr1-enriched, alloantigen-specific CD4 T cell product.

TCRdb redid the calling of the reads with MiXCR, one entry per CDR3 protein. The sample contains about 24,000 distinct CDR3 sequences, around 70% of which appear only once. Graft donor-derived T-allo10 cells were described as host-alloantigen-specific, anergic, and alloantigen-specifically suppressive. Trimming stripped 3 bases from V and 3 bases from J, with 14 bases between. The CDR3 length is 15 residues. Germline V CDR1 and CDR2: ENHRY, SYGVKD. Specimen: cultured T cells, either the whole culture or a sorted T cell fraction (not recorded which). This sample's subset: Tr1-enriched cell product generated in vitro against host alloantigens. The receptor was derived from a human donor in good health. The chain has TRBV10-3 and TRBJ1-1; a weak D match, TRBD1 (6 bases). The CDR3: CAISERKGGHTEAFF. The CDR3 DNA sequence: TGTGCCATCAGTGAACGGAAAGGGGGTCACACTGAAGCTTTCTTT.